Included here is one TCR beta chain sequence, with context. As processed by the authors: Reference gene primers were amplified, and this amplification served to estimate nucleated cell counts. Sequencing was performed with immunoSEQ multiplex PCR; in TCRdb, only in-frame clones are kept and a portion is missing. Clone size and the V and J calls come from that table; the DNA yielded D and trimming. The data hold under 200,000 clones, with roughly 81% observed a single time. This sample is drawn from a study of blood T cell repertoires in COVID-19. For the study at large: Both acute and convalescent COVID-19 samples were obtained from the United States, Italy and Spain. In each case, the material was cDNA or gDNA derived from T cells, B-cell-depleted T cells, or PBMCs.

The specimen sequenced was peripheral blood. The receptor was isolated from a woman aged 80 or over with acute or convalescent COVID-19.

The CDR3 protein is CASSKDQAGKQYF. Here the CDR3 DNA reads TGTGCCAGCAGTAAAGACCAGGCTGGCAAGCAGTACTTC. J is TRBJ2-7 and V is TRBV6-4, with D unclear. CDR1 and CDR2 (germline): MRHNA, SNTAGT. The ends were cut back, 5 bases at V and 8 bases at J, with 16 bases in the middle. The CDR3 length is 13 residues.